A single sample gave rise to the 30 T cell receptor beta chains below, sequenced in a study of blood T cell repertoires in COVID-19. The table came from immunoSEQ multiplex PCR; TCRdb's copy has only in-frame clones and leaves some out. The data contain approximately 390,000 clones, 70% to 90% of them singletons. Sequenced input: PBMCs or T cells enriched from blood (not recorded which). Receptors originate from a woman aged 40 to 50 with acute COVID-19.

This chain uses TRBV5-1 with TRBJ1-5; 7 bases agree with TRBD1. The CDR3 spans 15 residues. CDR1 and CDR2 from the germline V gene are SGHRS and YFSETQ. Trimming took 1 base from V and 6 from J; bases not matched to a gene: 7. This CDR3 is CASSLKGGAGQPQHF. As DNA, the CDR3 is TGCGCCAGCAGCTTGAAAGGGGGCGCGGGTCAGCCCCAGCATTTT. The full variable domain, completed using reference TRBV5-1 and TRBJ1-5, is KAGVTQTPRYLIKTRGQQVTLSCSPISGHRSVSWYQQTPGQGLQFLFEYFSETQRNKGNFPGRFSGRQFSNSRSEMNVSTLELGDSALYLCASSLKGGAGQPQHFGDGTRLSIL.

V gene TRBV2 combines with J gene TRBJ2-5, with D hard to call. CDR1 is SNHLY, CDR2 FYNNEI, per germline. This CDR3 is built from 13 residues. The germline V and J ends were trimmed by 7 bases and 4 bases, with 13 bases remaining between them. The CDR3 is CASTTNIGETQYF. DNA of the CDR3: TGTGCCAGCACCACGAATATCGGAGAGACCCAGTACTTC.

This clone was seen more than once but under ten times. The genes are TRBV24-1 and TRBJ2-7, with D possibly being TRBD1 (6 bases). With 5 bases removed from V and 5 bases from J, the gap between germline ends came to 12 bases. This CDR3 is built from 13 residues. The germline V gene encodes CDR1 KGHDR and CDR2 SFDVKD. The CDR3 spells CATSGQARNEQYF. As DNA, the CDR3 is TGTGCCACCAGTGGACAGGCTAGAAACGAGCAGTACTTC.

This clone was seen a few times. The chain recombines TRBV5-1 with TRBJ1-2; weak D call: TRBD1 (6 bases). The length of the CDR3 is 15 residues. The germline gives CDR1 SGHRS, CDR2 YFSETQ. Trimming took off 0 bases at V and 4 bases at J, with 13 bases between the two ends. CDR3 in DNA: TGCGCCAGCAGCTTGGGTGGTGGGGGCAGCTATGGCTACACCTTC. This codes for CASSLGGGGSYGYTF. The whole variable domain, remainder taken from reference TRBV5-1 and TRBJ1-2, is KAGVTQTPRYLIKTRGQQVTLSCSPISGHRSVSWYQQTPGQGLQFLFEYFSETQRNKGNFPGRFSGRQFSNSRSEMNVSTLELGDSALYLCASSLGGGGSYGYTFGSGTRLTVV.

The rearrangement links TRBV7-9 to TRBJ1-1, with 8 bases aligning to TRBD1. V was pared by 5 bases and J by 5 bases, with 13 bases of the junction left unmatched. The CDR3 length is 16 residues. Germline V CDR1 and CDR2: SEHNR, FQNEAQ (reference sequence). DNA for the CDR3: TGTGCCAGCAGCCCGGAACCCGGGACAGGTCTGACTGAAGCTTTCTTT. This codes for CASSPEPGTGLTEAFF.

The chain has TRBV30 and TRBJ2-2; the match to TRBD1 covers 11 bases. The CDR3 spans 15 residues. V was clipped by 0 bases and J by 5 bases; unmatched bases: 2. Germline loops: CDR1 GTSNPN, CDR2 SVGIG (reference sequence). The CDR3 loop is CAWSVGTGGTGELFF. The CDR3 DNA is TGTGCCTGGAGTGTAGGGACAGGGGGGACCGGGGAGCTGTTTTTT. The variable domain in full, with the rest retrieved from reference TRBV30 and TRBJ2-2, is SQTIHQWPATLVQPVGSPLSLECTVEGTSNPNLYWYRQAAGRGLQLLFYSVGIGQISSEVPQNLSASRPQDRQFILSSKKLLLSDSGFYLCAWSVGTGGTGELFFGEGSRLTVL.

The CDR3 bases are TGCGCCAGCAGCCCTGGGACAGATAGCAATCAGCCCCAGCATTTT. It translates to CASSPGTDSNQPQHF. The chain couples TRBV5-1 to TRBJ1-5, with 7 bases aligning to TRBD1. Germline CDR1 reads SGHRS; CDR2 reads YFSETQ. The CDR3 totals 15 residues. J lost 0 bases, V lost 4 bases, and 4 bases had no gene match.

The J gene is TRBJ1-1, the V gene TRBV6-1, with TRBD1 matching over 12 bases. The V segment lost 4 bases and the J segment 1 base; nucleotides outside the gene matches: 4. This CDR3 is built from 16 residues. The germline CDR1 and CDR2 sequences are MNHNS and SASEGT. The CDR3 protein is CASSGDRGQSNTEAFF. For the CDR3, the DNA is TGTGCCAGCAGTGGGGACAGGGGGCAGTCGAACACTGAAGCTTTCTTT.

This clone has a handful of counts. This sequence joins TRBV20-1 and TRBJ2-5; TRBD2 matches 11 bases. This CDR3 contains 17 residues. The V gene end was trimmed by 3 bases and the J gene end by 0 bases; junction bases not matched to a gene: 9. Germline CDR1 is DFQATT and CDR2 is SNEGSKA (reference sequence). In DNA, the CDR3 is TGCAGTGCTAGTATCGGGCTAGCGGGGGGCAACCAAGAGACCCAGTACTTC. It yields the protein CSASIGLAGGNQETQYF.

Written as DNA, the CDR3 is TGCGCCAGCAGCTTCCGGGAACATGGGGATACGCAGTATTTT. It yields the protein CASSFREHGDTQYF. The chain has TRBV5-1 and TRBJ2-3, with D maybe TRBD2 (5 bases). The length of the CDR3 is 14 residues. Per the germline V gene, CDR1 is SGHRS and CDR2 is YFSETQ. V was cut by 2 bases and J by 6 bases, with 13 bases left in between.

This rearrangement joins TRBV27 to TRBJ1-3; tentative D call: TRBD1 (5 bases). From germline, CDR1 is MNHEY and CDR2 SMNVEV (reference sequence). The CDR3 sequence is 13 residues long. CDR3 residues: CGAGKGFGNTIYF. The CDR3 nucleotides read TGTGGCGCAGGGAAAGGGTTCGGAAACACCATATATTTT.

CDR3 loop: CASLGGGTNYGYTF. The CDR3 DNA reads as TGTGCCAGCCTAGGGGGAGGGACTAACTATGGCTACACCTTC. The chain has TRBV6-5 and TRBJ1-2; D possibly corresponds to TRBD1 (6 bases). Germline assignment: CDR1 MNHEY and CDR2 SVGAGI. This CDR3 region has 14 residues. The V and J ends lost 8 bases and 0 bases respectively, with 13 bases between them.

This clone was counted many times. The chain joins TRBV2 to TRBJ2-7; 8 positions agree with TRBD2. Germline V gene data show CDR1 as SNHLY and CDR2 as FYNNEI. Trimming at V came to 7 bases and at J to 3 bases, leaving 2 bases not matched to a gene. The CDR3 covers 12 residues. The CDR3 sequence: CASKAGVYEQYF. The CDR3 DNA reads TGTGCCAGCAAAGCGGGGGTCTACGAGCAGTACTTC.

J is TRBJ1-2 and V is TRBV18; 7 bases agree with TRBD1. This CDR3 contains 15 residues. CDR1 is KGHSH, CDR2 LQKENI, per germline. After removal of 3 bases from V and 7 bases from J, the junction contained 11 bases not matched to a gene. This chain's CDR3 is CASSPSQTGLIGYTF. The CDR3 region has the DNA TGTGCCAGCTCACCCTCACAGACAGGGCTCATTGGCTACACCTTC.

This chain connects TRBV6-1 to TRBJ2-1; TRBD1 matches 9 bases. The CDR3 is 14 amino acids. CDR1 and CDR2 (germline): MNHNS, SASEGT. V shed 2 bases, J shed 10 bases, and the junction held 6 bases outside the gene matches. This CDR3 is CASSEFGTGYEQFF. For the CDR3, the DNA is TGTGCCAGCAGTGAATTCGGGACAGGGTACGAGCAGTTCTTC.

CDR3 loop: CASSQRETNQPQHF. The CDR3 region has the DNA TGTGCCAGCTCCCAACGGGAGACCAATCAGCCCCAGCATTTT. The V gene is TRBV18, the J gene TRBJ1-5, with D unclear. V lost 6 bases and J 3 bases, leaving 12 bases between the germline ends. CDR3 length: 14 amino acids. Germline loops: CDR1 KGHSH, CDR2 LQKENI.

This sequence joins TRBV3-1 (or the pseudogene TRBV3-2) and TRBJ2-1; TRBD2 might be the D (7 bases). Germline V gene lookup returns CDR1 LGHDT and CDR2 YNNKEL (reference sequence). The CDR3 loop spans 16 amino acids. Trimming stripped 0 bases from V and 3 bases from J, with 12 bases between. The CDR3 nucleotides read TGTGCCAGCAGCCAAGAGGGGGGGGCTGTCTACAATGAGCAGTTCTTC. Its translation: CASSQEGGAVYNEQFF.

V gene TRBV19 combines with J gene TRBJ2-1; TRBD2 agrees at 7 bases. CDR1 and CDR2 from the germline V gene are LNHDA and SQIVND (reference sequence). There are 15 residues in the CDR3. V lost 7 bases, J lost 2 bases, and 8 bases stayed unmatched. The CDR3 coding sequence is TGTGCCAGTACCCAGGGAGGGGCGCCCTACAATGAGCAGTTCTTC. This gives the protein CASTQGGAPYNEQFF.

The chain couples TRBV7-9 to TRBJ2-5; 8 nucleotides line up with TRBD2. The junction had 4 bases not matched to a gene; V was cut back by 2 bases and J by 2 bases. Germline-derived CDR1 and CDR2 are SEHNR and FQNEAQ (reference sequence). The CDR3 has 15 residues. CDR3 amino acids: CASSLRGGPQETQYF. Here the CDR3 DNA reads TGTGCCAGCAGCTTACGCGGGGGGCCACAAGAGACCCAGTACTTC. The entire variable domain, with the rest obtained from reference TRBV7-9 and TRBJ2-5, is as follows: DTGVSQNPRHKITKRGQNVTFRCDPISEHNRLYWYRQTLGQGPEFLTYFQNEAQLEKSRLLSDRFSAERPKGSFSTLEIQRTEQGDSAMYLCASSLRGGPQETQYFGPGTRLLVL.

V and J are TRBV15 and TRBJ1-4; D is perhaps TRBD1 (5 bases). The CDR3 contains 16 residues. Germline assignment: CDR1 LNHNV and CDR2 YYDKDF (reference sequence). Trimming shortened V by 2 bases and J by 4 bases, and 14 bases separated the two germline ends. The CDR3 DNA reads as TGTGCCACCAGCAGATCCCCCGGACAAATTAATGAAAAACTGTTTTTT. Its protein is CATSRSPGQINEKLFF. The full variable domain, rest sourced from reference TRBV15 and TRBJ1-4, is DAMVIQNPRYQVTQFGKPVTLSCSQTLNHNVMYWYQQKSSQAPKLLFHYYDKDFNNEADTPDNFQSRRPNTSFCFLDIRSPGLGDTAMYLCATSRSPGQINEKLFFGSGTQLSVL.

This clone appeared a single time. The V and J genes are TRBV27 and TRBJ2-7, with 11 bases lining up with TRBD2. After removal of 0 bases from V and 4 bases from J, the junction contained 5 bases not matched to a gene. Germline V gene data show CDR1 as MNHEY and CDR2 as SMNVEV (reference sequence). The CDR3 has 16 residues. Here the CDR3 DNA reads TGTGCCAGCAGTTTATCAGGACTAGCGGGCAGATACGAGCAGTACTTC. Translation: CASSLSGLAGRYEQYF.

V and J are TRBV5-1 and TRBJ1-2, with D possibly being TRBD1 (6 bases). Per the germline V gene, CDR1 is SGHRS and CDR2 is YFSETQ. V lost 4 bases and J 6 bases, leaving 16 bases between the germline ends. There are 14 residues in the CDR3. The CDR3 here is CASSMAGRGNGYTF. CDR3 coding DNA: TGCGCCAGCAGCATGGCCGGGAGGGGGAATGGCTACACCTTC.

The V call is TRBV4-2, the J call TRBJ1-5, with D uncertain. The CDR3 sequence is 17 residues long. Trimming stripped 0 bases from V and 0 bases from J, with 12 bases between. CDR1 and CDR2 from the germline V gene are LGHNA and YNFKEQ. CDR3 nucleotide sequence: TGTGCCAGCAGCCAAGATTTTGGCAGAAATAGCAATCAGCCCCAGCATTTT. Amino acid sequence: CASSQDFGRNSNQPQHF.

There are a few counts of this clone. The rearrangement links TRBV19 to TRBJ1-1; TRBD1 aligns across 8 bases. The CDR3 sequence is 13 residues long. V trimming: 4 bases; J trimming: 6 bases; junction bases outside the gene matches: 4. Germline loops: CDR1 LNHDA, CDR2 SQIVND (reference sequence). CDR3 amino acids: CASSRQGASEAFF. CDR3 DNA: TGTGCCAGTAGTAGGCAGGGGGCCTCTGAAGCTTTCTTT.

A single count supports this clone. CDR3 coding DNA: TGTGCCAGCAGCCCGCGACAGGGTCCGGGCACTGAAGCTTTCTTT. Translating gives CASSPRQGPGTEAFF. The V and J genes are TRBV5-4 and TRBJ1-1; 7 nucleotides line up with TRBD1. Germline values: CDR1 SGHNT, CDR2 YYREEE (reference sequence). The CDR3 covers 15 residues. Trimming at V came to 4 bases and at J to 4 bases, leaving 10 bases not matched to a gene.

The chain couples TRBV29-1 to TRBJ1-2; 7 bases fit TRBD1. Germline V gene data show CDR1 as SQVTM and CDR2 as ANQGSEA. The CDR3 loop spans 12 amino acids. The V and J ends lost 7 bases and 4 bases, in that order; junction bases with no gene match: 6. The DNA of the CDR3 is TGCAGCGACAAGGGACAGTCCTATGGCTACACCTTC. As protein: CSDKGQSYGYTF.

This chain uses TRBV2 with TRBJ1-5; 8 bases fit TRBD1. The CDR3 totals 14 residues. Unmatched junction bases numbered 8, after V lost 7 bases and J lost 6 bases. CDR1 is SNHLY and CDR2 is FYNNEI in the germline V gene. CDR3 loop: CASNTDREAQPQHF. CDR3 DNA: TGTGCCAGCAATACGGACAGGGAGGCTCAGCCCCAGCATTTT.

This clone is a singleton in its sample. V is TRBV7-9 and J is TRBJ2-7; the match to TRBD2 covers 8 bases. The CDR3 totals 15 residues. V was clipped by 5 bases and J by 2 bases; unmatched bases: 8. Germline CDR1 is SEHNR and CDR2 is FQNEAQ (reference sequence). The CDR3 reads CASSLGVAGTYEQYF. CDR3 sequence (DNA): TGTGCCAGCAGCCTCGGGGTAGCGGGGACCTACGAGCAGTACTTC.

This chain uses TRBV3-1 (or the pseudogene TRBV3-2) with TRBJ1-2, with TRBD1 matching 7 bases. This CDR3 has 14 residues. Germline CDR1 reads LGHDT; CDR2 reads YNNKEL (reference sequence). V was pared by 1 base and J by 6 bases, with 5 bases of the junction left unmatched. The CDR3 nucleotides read TGTGCCAGCAGCCAAGGGACAGGATGGAATGGCTACACCTTC. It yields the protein CASSQGTGWNGYTF.

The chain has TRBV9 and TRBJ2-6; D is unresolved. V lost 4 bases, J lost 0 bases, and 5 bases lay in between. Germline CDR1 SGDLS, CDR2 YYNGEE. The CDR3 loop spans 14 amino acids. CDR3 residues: CASSPNSGANVLTF. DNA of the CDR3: TGTGCCAGCAGCCCTAACTCTGGGGCCAACGTCCTGACTTTC.